This T cell receptor beta chain was sequenced for a study of CD8 T cells in ankylosing spondylitis. General study points: Relatively scarce in peripheral blood, disease-linked clones were CD8+. What seemed typical of ankylosing spondylitis blood was a TCR beta motif built from roughly eight highly homologous variants. In ankylosing spondylitis patients, matched synovial fluid reportedly showed significant enrichment of disease-linked clones.

The CDR3 is 13 amino acids. Per germline, CDR1 SGHNT and CDR2 YENEEA. V lost 5 bases to trimming and J lost 7 bases, with 11 bases between them. Quantitative 5'-RACE with molecular barcodes was used to make the TCR beta libraries. TCRdb analysed the 5' RACE reads with MiXCR anew, one entry per CDR3 protein. The sample shows about 150,000 distinct CDR3 sequences, 25% to 35% of them seen only once. As concerns this clonotype: No antigen is known for it.

The receptor comes from a male donor with ankylosing spondylitis. Sequencing was performed on synovial fluid, either unsorted or a sorted T cell fraction (not recorded which). The chain carries TRBV11-3 and TRBJ2-2; D is possibly TRBD1 (6 bases). The CDR3 nucleotides are TGTGCCAGCAGCCGCGACAGGATCGGGGAGCTGTTTTTT. Its translation: CASSRDRIGELFF.